These 28 T cell receptor beta chains originate from one sample sequenced in a study of CD8+CD57+ T cells in acquired aplastic anemia. CDR3 and TCR beta VDJ profiling relied on genomic DNA as the template. Using its own MiXCR run on the reads, TCRdb lists one record per CDR3 protein. Found here are 150,000 to 200,000 distinct CDR3 sequences, 45% to 55% of them singletons; the top ten hold under 1.2%. Those patients picked for sequencing had displayed CD8+CD57+ cell expansion on flow cytometry. The sequenced sample was sorted CD4+, CD8+, or CD8+CD57+ T cells (not recorded which) from PBMCs. These receptors originate from a human donor with aplastic anemia.

This chain links TRBV29-1 with TRBJ2-7, with 8 bases fitting TRBD2. The trim removed 8 bases at V and 3 bases at J, leaving 3 bases unmatched. The CDR3 contains 11 residues. CDR1 SQVTM and CDR2 ANQGSEA come from the germline V gene. DNA for the CDR3: TGCAGCATCACTAGCGGCTACGAGCAGTACTTC. Translated: CSITSGYEQYF.

Many counts were recorded for this clonotype. V and J are TRBV2 and TRBJ2-3; TRBD1 matches at 8 bases. This CDR3 comprises 15 residues. CDR1 and CDR2 (germline): SNHLY, FYNNEI. J gave up 1 base and V 6 bases, and 6 bases lay outside the gene matches. CDR3 bases: TGTGCCAGCAGGGACCAGGGGGCTGGCACAGATACGCAGTATTTT. Amino acid sequence: CASRDQGAGTDTQYF.

In this sample, this clonotype turned up many times. The V gene is TRBV25-1, the J gene TRBJ2-1, with TRBD2 as a possible D gene (6 bases). The CDR3 has 14 amino acids. Germline CDR1 is MGHDK and CDR2 is SYGVNS. The ends were cut back, 5 bases at V and 8 bases at J, with 16 bases in the middle. The CDR3, as DNA: TGTGCCAGCAGTCCGGGGGACCTCTCCTATGAGCAGTTCTTC. Translation gives CASSPGDLSYEQFF.

This clonotype came up a few times. The rearrangement uses TRBV3-1 and TRBJ2-5; TRBD2 matches 10 bases. V was clipped by 3 bases and J by 5 bases; unmatched bases: 6. Germline V CDR1 and CDR2: LGHDT, YNNKEL (reference sequence). The CDR3 length is 15 residues. The CDR3 DNA reads as TGTGCCAGCAGCCAGAGCGGGGGGGGGCTTGAGACCCAGTACTTC. Its protein product is CASSQSGGGLETQYF.

This clonotype was observed at least ten times. V and J are TRBV15 and TRBJ2-5; 9 nucleotides line up with TRBD1. J lost 0 bases, V lost 0 bases, and 5 bases had no gene match. The CDR3 extends over 17 amino acids. Germline values: CDR1 LNHNV, CDR2 YYDKDF (reference sequence). The CDR3 protein is CATSRDRGTGYQETQYF. CDR3 nucleotide sequence: TGTGCCACCAGCAGAGATCGCGGGACAGGGTACCAAGAGACCCAGTACTTC.

As regards this clonotype: Possible read error: a much larger clone is one base away. The V gene is TRBV12-3 or TRBV12-4, the J gene TRBJ1-2; a weak D match, TRBD1 (5 bases). The germline V and J ends were trimmed by 5 bases and 4 bases, with 14 bases remaining between them. The CDR3 loop spans 14 amino acids. DNA of the CDR3: TGTGCCAGCAGTCCGCGACAGTGCCGCTATGGCTACACCTTC. The encoded protein is CASSPRQCRYGYTF.

The chain couples TRBV7-8 to TRBJ1-2; 7 bases match TRBD1. This CDR3 is 15 amino acids long. V dropped 3 bases and J dropped 4; count of bases not matched to a gene: 8. The germline CDR1 and CDR2 sequences are SGHVS and FQNEAQ. The CDR3 is CASSLTRQGGYGYTF. The CDR3 DNA follows: TGTGCCAGCAGCTTGACGAGACAGGGCGGCTATGGCTACACCTTC.

The chain's CDR3 is CASSLILGGTEAFF. CDR3 DNA sequence: TGTGCCAGCAGTTTAATCCTCGGGGGTACTGAAGCTTTCTTT. V usage is TRBV12-3 or TRBV12-4 and J usage is TRBJ1-1, with D possibly being TRBD1 (5 bases). CDR3 length: 14 amino acids. V lost 2 bases to trimming and J lost 5 bases, with 12 bases between them.

The genes are TRBV10-3 and TRBJ1-1; D unclear. The germline V gene encodes CDR1 ENHRY and CDR2 SYGVKD. Trimming shortened V by 7 bases and J by 1 base, and 10 bases separated the two germline ends. The CDR3 consists of 13 residues. CDR3 region: CAITANGNTEAFF. CDR3 DNA sequence: TGTGCCATCACCGCGAATGGGAACACTGAAGCTTTCTTT.

The chain joins TRBV19 to TRBJ1-6, with D hard to call. The CDR3 is made up of 13 amino acids. Per germline, CDR1 LNHDA and CDR2 SQIVND (reference sequence). Trimming removed 4 bases at V and 6 bases at J, with 7 bases between. The chain's CDR3 is CASSTYSNSPLHF. The CDR3 DNA follows: TGTGCCAGTAGTACCTACAGTAATTCACCCCTCCACTTT.

The V call is TRBV20-1, the J call TRBJ1-1, with D possibly TRBD1 on 5 matching bases. The germline V and J ends were trimmed by 3 bases and 0 bases, with 17 bases remaining between them. Germline CDR1 and CDR2: DFQATT and SNEGSKA (reference sequence). There are 16 residues in the CDR3. The CDR3 DNA follows: TGCAGTGCTAGCCCTACAAGCGGGGGGGTGAACACTGAAGCTTTCTTT. Protein: CSASPTSGGVNTEAFF.

The rearrangement joins TRBV5-6 to TRBJ2-7, with TRBD1 matching over 8 bases. The J call is uncertain, as TRBJ2-1 better fits the DNA end. This CDR3 has 15 residues. From germline, CDR1 is SGHDT and CDR2 YYEEEE. CDR3 sequence: CASSLDRVGYNEQFF. In nucleotides, the CDR3 is TGTGCCAGCAGCCTGGACAGGGTGGGCTACAATGAGCAGTTCTTC.

The J gene is TRBJ2-1, the V gene TRBV24-1, with D possibly matching TRBD1 (5 bases). The CDR3 loop spans 15 amino acids. Between the trimmed V and J ends, which lost 5 bases and 9 bases, there was a span of 19 bases. Germline-derived CDR1 and CDR2 are KGHDR and SFDVKD. CDR3: CATSGRTGGYFEQFF. CDR3 bases: TGTGCCACCAGTGGTAGAACAGGTGGTTACTTTGAGCAGTTCTTC.

This clonotype was detected ten times or more. V is TRBV5-1 and J is TRBJ1-1; 11 nucleotides match TRBD1. Germline assignment: CDR1 SGHRS and CDR2 YFSETQ. The CDR3 covers 18 residues. V lost 1 base and J lost 1; bases outside the gene matches: 9. CDR3 residues: CASSLFGTGGAGNTEAFF. CDR3 in DNA: TGCGCCAGCAGCTTGTTTGGGACAGGGGGTGCTGGGAACACTGAAGCTTTCTTT.

The chain combines TRBV12-3 or TRBV12-4 with TRBJ1-1, with 7 bases lining up with TRBD1. The CDR3 runs 13 residues. The V gene end was trimmed by 9 bases and the J gene end by 7 bases; junction bases not matched to a gene: 11. CDR3 sequence: CASSTGRGGEAFF. CDR3 bases: TGTGCCAGTTCGACAGGGAGAGGCGGTGAAGCTTTCTTT.

This clonotype showed up just a few times. The DNA of the CDR3 is TGTGCCAGCAGGGTACGGCCTCCCCTTAGACCGAACACTGAAGCTTTCTTT. It encodes CASRVRPPLRPNTEAFF. This rearrangement joins TRBV27 to TRBJ1-1; no clear D gene. Germline V CDR1 and CDR2: MNHEY, SMNVEV (reference sequence). The CDR3 is 17 residues long. V dropped 6 bases and J dropped 1 base, with 21 bases sitting between them.

The table lists this clonotype with many counts. The gene calls are TRBV9 and TRBJ2-3; tentative D call: TRBD2 (5 bases). The germline V and J ends were trimmed by 0 bases and 7 bases, with 18 bases remaining between them. The germline gives CDR1 SGDLS, CDR2 YYNGEE. This CDR3 has 16 residues. The CDR3: CASSVASSPGGYTQYF. The CDR3, as DNA: TGTGCCAGCAGCGTAGCGAGCTCCCCCGGCGGGTATACGCAGTATTTT.

V and J are TRBV15 and TRBJ2-5, with D possibly TRBD2 on 6 matching bases. Germline CDR1 reads LNHNV; CDR2 reads YYDKDF (reference sequence). V lost 4 bases and J lost 3, with 9 bases in between. The CDR3 covers 13 residues. The CDR3 sequence is CATSKWGEETQYF. The CDR3 nucleotides are TGTGCCACCAGCAAGTGGGGGGAAGAGACCCAGTACTTC.

This rearrangement joins TRBV9 to TRBJ1-2; unclear D gene. Trimming took 5 bases from V and 8 from J, leaving 16 bases between them. CDR1 SGDLS and CDR2 YYNGEE come from the germline V gene. This CDR3 region has 13 residues. The chain's CDR3 is CASSDEPQGGYTF. Written as DNA, the CDR3 is TGTGCCAGCAGTGATGAGCCCCAAGGGGGCTACACCTTC.

This sequence joins TRBV6-1 and TRBJ1-5; no reliable D call. Trimming took 3 bases from V and 3 from J, leaving 6 bases between them. Germline values: CDR1 MNHNS, CDR2 SASEGT. The length of the CDR3 is 13 residues. The CDR3 sequence: CASSEFLNQPQHF. As DNA, the CDR3 is TGTGCCAGCAGTGAGTTCCTCAATCAGCCCCAGCATTTT.

This clonotype was observed a few times. This chain uses TRBV11-1 with TRBJ2-1; D unclear. From germline, CDR1 is SGHAT and CDR2 FQDESV (reference sequence). The CDR3 contains 15 residues. V lost 2 bases to trimming and J lost 3 bases, with 11 bases between them. CDR3 sequence reads: CASSLPSNVYNEQFF. CDR3 in DNA: TGTGCCAGCAGCTTACCCTCGAACGTCTACAATGAGCAGTTCTTC.

The V call is TRBV25-1, the J call TRBJ1-1; the D gene is possibly TRBD1 (6 bases). V lost 4 bases to trimming and J lost 10 bases, with 13 bases between them. CDR3 length: 12 residues. Germline V CDR1 and CDR2: MGHDK, SYGVNS. The CDR3 spells CASSVTGPTAFF. The CDR3 coding sequence is TGTGCCAGCAGTGTTACAGGGCCGACAGCTTTCTTT.

The CDR3 sequence is CSVVAGGLNEQFF. The CDR3 DNA reads as TGCAGCGTGGTAGCGGGGGGGCTAAATGAGCAGTTCTTC. The V call is TRBV29-1, the J call TRBJ2-1; 11 bases align to TRBD2. Germline CDR1 SQVTM, CDR2 ANQGSEA. J gave up 7 bases and V 6 bases, and 5 bases lay outside the gene matches. The CDR3 covers 13 residues.

This clonotype was counted many times. This chain links TRBV19 with TRBJ2-1, with TRBD2 identical over 12 bases. Germline V CDR1 and CDR2: LNHDA, SQIVND (reference sequence). The CDR3 has 16 residues. V shed 6 bases and J 3 bases; nucleotides not matched to a gene: 6. The CDR3 DNA sequence: TGTGCCAGTAGCGTCCCACTAGCGGGGGGCTACAATGAGCAGTTCTTC. Its translation: CASSVPLAGGYNEQFF.

A single count supports this clonotype. This chain joins TRBV7-8 and TRBJ2-5; 11 positions match TRBD2. V shed 5 bases, J shed 5 bases, and the junction held 10 bases outside the gene matches. The CDR3 sequence is 16 residues long. CDR1 is SGHVS, CDR2 FQNEAQ, per germline. The DNA of the CDR3 is TGTGCCAGCAGCCTGATAGCGGGGGGGCCGGCGGAGACCCAGTACTTC. This gives the protein CASSLIAGGPAETQYF.

The chain combines TRBV19 with TRBJ1-1; D is unclear. The germline CDR1 and CDR2 sequences are LNHDA and SQIVND (reference sequence). This CDR3 is 12 amino acids long. V was shortened by 8 bases and J by 4 bases, with 11 bases between the two germline ends. CDR3 sequence (DNA): TGTGCCAGTCGCAATCTGGGCACTGAAGCTTTCTTT. This sequence encodes CASRNLGTEAFF.

This clonotype was recorded at least ten times. The chain links TRBV24-1 to TRBJ2-1; no reliable D call. Germline V gives CDR1 KGHDR, CDR2 SFDVKD. Trimming removed 4 bases at V and 10 bases at J, with 13 bases between. The CDR3 covers 13 residues. DNA for the CDR3: TGTGCCACCAGTGAAGCACAGAGCATCGAGCAGTTCTTC. Residues: CATSEAQSIEQFF.

The chain couples TRBV29-1 to TRBJ1-2; D perhaps matches TRBD1 (5 bases). Germline V gene lookup returns CDR1 SQVTM and CDR2 ANQGSEA. CDR3 length: 11 residues. V was clipped by 6 bases and J by 3 bases, with 8 bases between them. In DNA form, the CDR3 reads TGCAGCGTGGGGGGGGACTATGGCTACACCTTC. It yields the protein CSVGGDYGYTF.